The 27 T cell receptor beta chains reported below all come from one sample, sequenced in a study of OX40 agonist ivuxolimab in advanced cancers. Assay used: immunoSEQ multiplex PCR; TCRdb lists only in-frame clones, some missing. The table has approximately 44,000 clones, about four fifths seen once; the top ten hold less than 11%. The source was CD4+ or CD8+ T cells sorted from blood, collected in a trial of the OX40 agonist ivuxolimab. These receptors came from an adult with an advanced solid tumor such as melanoma, head and neck, liver or kidney cancer.

This rearrangement joins TRBV18 to TRBJ2-1; no clear D. Germline V lookup: CDR1 KGHSH, CDR2 LQKENI. Trimming took off 3 bases at V and 2 bases at J, with 2 bases between the two ends. The CDR3 consists of 12 residues. CDR3 region: CASSPTYNEQFF. The CDR3 DNA sequence: TGTGCCAGCTCACCTACCTACAATGAGCAGTTCTTC. The full variable domain, in which reference TRBV18 and TRBJ2-1 provide the parts outside the CDR3, is NAGVMQNPRHLVRRRGQEARLRCSPMKGHSHVYWYRQLPEEGLKFMVYLQKENIIDESGMPKERFSAEFPKEGPSILRIQQVVRGDSAAYFCASSPTYNEQFFGPGTRLTVL.

The V gene is TRBV30, the J gene TRBJ1-1; 9 positions match TRBD1. CDR3 length: 12 residues. Unmatched junction bases numbered 0, after V lost 1 base and J lost 6 bases. Germline V gene sequence: CDR1 GTSNPN, CDR2 SVGIG (reference sequence). CDR3 sequence (DNA): TGTGCCTGGAGTGGACAGGGGGCTGAAGCTTTCTTT. As protein: CAWSGQGAEAFF.

This CDR3 reads CATAGGAYSYEQYF. In nucleotides, the CDR3 is TGTGCCACTGCGGGCGGGGCCTACTCCTACGAGCAGTACTTC. V usage is TRBV6-6 and J usage is TRBJ2-7; D may be TRBD2 (6 bases). The CDR3 has 14 amino acids. V lost 10 bases, J lost 0 bases, and 16 bases lay in between. CDR1 and CDR2 from the germline V gene are MNHNY and SVGAGI (reference sequence).

Only a few counts were recorded for this clone. The gene calls are TRBV15 and TRBJ1-5; unclear D gene. Germline CDR1 and CDR2: LNHNV and YYDKDF (reference sequence). V lost 0 bases to trimming and J lost 2 bases, with 5 bases between them. The CDR3 runs to 14 residues. CDR3 DNA sequence: TGTGCCACCAGCAGAGATCGGGGCAATCAGCCCCAGCATTTT. It yields the protein CATSRDRGNQPQHF.

The chain uses TRBV28 and TRBJ1-2; D is possibly TRBD1 (6 bases). The CDR3 is 13 residues long. Trimming shortened V by 4 bases and J by 2 bases, and 8 bases separated the two germline ends. Per the germline V gene, CDR1 is MDHEN and CDR2 is SYDVKM. Here the CDR3 DNA reads TGTGCCAGCAGTTCTCAGGGGAACTATGGCTACACCTTC. The encoded protein is CASSSQGNYGYTF.

The chain has TRBV15 and TRBJ2-7; D unresolved. CDR3 length: 15 residues. The germline V and J ends were trimmed by 1 base and 3 bases, with 13 bases remaining between them. Germline V gives CDR1 LNHNV, CDR2 YYDKDF (reference sequence). DNA of the CDR3: TGTGCCACCAGCAGAGGGCGTTTAGGTAGCTACGAGCAGTACTTC. It encodes CATSRGRLGSYEQYF.

Note on this clone: An end of the junction differs from the germline gene, which may be a read error. V gene TRBV10-3 combines with J gene TRBJ1-1; D is ambiguous. The CDR3 runs 13 residues. CDR1 is ENHRY and CDR2 is SYGVKD in the germline V gene. The CDR3 coding sequence is TGTGCCATCAGTAAGTCGGACGGCACTGAAGCTTTCTTT. Its translation: CAISKSDGTEAFF.

The CDR3 sequence is CASSQGPVAAGELFF. CDR3 in DNA: TGTGCCAGCAGCCAAGGTCCGGTAGCCGCCGGGGAGCTGTTTTTT. The J gene is TRBJ2-2, the V gene TRBV7-2, with no clear D. The CDR3 spans 15 residues. V was cut by 5 bases and J by 6 bases, with 16 bases left in between. Germline CDR1 reads SGHTA; CDR2 reads FQGNSA. The variable domain in full, completed from reference TRBV7-2 and TRBJ2-2, reads GAGVSQSPSNKVTEKGKDVELRCDPISGHTALYWYRQSLGQGLEFLIYFQGNSAPDKSGLPSDRFSAERTGGSVSTLTIQRTQQEDSAVYLCASSQGPVAAGELFFGEGSRLTVL.

This sequence joins TRBV28 and TRBJ1-3, with D hard to call. The CDR3 has 14 residues. CDR1 is MDHEN, CDR2 SYDVKM, per germline. V dropped 2 bases and J dropped 2 bases, with 7 bases sitting between them. The chain's CDR3 is CASSLLGAGNTIYF. The CDR3 DNA reads TGTGCCAGCAGTTTACTGGGCGCTGGAAACACCATATATTTT.

The chain has TRBV7-2 and TRBJ2-7; 7 bases map to TRBD2. The trim removed 5 bases at V and 4 bases at J, leaving 5 bases unmatched. CDR3 length: 13 amino acids. Germline V gives CDR1 SGHTA, CDR2 FQGNSA. The CDR3 reads CASSRGGRYEQYF. CDR3 nucleotides: TGTGCCAGCAGCCGGGGAGGGAGGTACGAGCAGTACTTC.

The chain couples TRBV27 to TRBJ2-2; 10 positions match TRBD1. In germline, CDR1 is MNHEY, CDR2 SMNVEV (reference sequence). Germline trimming cut 2 bases from V and 5 bases from J; bases unmatched to any gene: 2. The CDR3 totals 15 residues. The CDR3 DNA sequence: TGTGCCAGCAGTTTAGACAGGGGGCTTACCGGGGAGCTGTTTTTT. It specifies CASSLDRGLTGELFF.

The J gene is TRBJ2-2, the V gene TRBV2; 8 bases line up with TRBD2. Per the germline V gene, CDR1 is SNHLY and CDR2 is FYNNEI. This CDR3 has 14 amino acids. The V segment lost 5 bases and the J segment 3 bases; nucleotides outside the gene matches: 2. The CDR3 spells CASSTSGHTGELFF. As DNA, the CDR3 is TGTGCCAGCAGTACTAGCGGTCACACCGGGGAGCTGTTTTTT.

The J gene is TRBJ2-1, the V gene TRBV5-5; 7 nucleotides match TRBD2. J lost 10 bases, V lost 3 bases, and 10 bases had no gene match. Germline-derived CDR1 and CDR2 are SGHKS and YYEKEE (reference sequence). The CDR3 consists of 14 residues. CDR3 protein: CASSSGPRGREQFF. Written as DNA, the CDR3 is TGTGCCAGCAGCTCGGGACCGCGGGGGAGAGAGCAGTTCTTC.

This clone has just one count. The rearrangement joins TRBV5-1 to TRBJ2-3; 7 nucleotides align to TRBD2. The V gene's germline CDR1 is SGHRS and CDR2 YFSETQ. CDR3 length: 15 amino acids. V shed 7 bases and J 3 bases; nucleotides not matched to a gene: 11. CDR3 loop: CASRVAGEGTDTQYF. DNA for the CDR3: TGCGCCAGCCGGGTCGCGGGAGAAGGGACAGATACGCAGTATTTT.

The V and J genes are TRBV5-6 and TRBJ2-3; D is undetermined. Trimming cost V 2 bases and J 6 bases, with 10 bases left between them. Germline V gene lookup returns CDR1 SGHDT and CDR2 YYEEEE. The CDR3 contains 13 residues. The CDR3 DNA follows: TGTGCCAGCAGCTTTATGGTCTCGGATACGCAGTATTTT. It specifies CASSFMVSDTQYF.

Concerning this clone itself: A read error may account for a junction end that differs from germline. The gene calls are TRBV5-1 and TRBJ1-1, with 7 bases fitting TRBD1. This CDR3 spans 13 amino acids. Germline V gene data show CDR1 as SGHRS and CDR2 as YFSETQ. The CDR3 sequence: CAGSLDRVTEAFF. The DNA for the CDR3 is TGCGCCGGCAGCTTAGACAGGGTCACTGAAGCTTTCTTT.

The rearrangement joins TRBV7-2 to TRBJ2-5; TRBD1 matches 8 bases. Losses at the gene ends were 4 bases for V and 4 bases for J; bases not matched to a gene: 8. This CDR3 is 15 amino acids long. Germline CDR1 is SGHTA and CDR2 is FQGNSA. CDR3 bases: TGTGCCAGCAGCTCGAGACAGGGGCAGGGAGAGACCCAGTACTTC. Encoded protein: CASSSRQGQGETQYF.

V usage is TRBV7-9 and J usage is TRBJ2-1; D call uncertain. Deletions cut 2 bases from V and 5 bases from J, with 13 bases between. CDR1 and CDR2 from the germline V gene are SEHNR and FQNEAQ (reference sequence). The CDR3 loop spans 15 amino acids. The CDR3 DNA is TGTGCCAGCAGCTTAACCCATTTAAACCACAATGAGCAGTTCTTC. It specifies CASSLTHLNHNEQFF.

The V call is TRBV14, the J call TRBJ2-5; TRBD1 matches 12 bases. The J call is uncertain, as TRBJ2-7 better fits the DNA end. Germline-derived CDR1 and CDR2 are SGHDN and FVKESK. The CDR3 contains 15 residues. The chain's CDR3 is CASSLPGTGGSEQYF. DNA of the CDR3: TGTGCCAGCAGCCTTCCCGGGACAGGGGGCTCCGAGCAGTACTTC.

The V gene is TRBV5-1, the J gene TRBJ2-1; 9 bases map to TRBD2. V was clipped by 0 bases and J by 1 base; unmatched bases: 2. Germline V gene lookup returns CDR1 SGHRS and CDR2 YFSETQ. CDR3 length equals 16 residues. CDR3 amino acids: CASSLVLAGSYNEQFF. DNA for the CDR3: TGCGCCAGCAGCTTGGTTCTAGCGGGATCCTACAATGAGCAGTTCTTC.

Only a few counts were recorded for this clone. The V gene is TRBV7-9, the J gene TRBJ2-1, with TRBD2 matching 9 bases. In germline, CDR1 is SEHNR, CDR2 FQNEAQ (reference sequence). Germline trimming cut 5 bases from V and 1 base from J; bases unmatched to any gene: 3. CDR3 length: 15 residues. The CDR3 is CASSPTSGSYNEQFF. CDR3 sequence (DNA): TGTGCCAGCAGCCCGACTAGCGGTTCCTACAATGAGCAGTTCTTC.

The rearrangement links TRBV21-1 to TRBJ1-4; the table calls TRBD1, which could not be checked here. TRBV21-1 is classified as a pseudogene. The CDR3 consists of 16 residues. The CDR3 region has the DNA TGTGCCAGCAGCAAAATCCCAGGCCGAACTCGGGAAAAACTGTTTTTT. Translation: CASSKIPGRTREKLFF.

This clone appeared a few times. CDR3 amino acids: CSGYLGYTEAFF. CDR3 nucleotides: TGCAGCGGCTATCTGGGATACACTGAAGCTTTCTTT. The genes are TRBV29-1 and TRBJ1-1; D is ambiguous. Germline V lookup: CDR1 SQVTM, CDR2 ANQGSEA. V was pared by 7 bases and J by 3 bases, with 12 bases between. The CDR3 is 12 amino acids.

The V and J genes are TRBV4-1 and TRBJ2-7, with TRBD2 as a possible D gene (5 bases). The CDR3 loop spans 17 amino acids. Trimming took off 1 base at V and 4 bases at J, with 20 bases between the two ends. The germline V gene encodes CDR1 MGHRA and CDR2 YSYEKL. The DNA of the CDR3 is TGCGCCAGCAGCCAAGGAGGGTGGACTGACCGAGTATACGAGCAGTACTTC. Protein sequence: CASSQGGWTDRVYEQYF.

The chain carries TRBV5-1 and TRBJ1-2; 9 bases agree with TRBD1. The CDR3 spans 14 residues. CDR1 is SGHRS and CDR2 is YFSETQ in the germline V gene. The V segment lost 3 bases and the J segment 2 bases; nucleotides outside the gene matches: 2. CDR3 sequence (DNA): TGCGCCAGCAGCTCCGGGACAGGGAACTATGGCTACACCTTC. Its protein is CASSSGTGNYGYTF. Looking up the rest from reference TRBV5-1 and TRBJ1-2 gives the full variable domain: KAGVTQTPRYLIKTRGQQVTLSCSPISGHRSVSWYQQTPGQGLQFLFEYFSETQRNKGNFPGRFSGRQFSNSRSEMNVSTLELGDSALYLCASSSGTGNYGYTFGSGTRLTVV.

The chain employs TRBV9 and TRBJ2-3, with D hard to call. V was pared by 4 bases and J by 3 bases, with 18 bases between. This CDR3 has 16 amino acids. Germline CDR1 reads SGDLS; CDR2 reads YYNGEE. CDR3 sequence (DNA): TGTGCCAGCAGCTCAAACGTTTATGCTCAGACAGATACGCAGTATTTT. Its protein is CASSSNVYAQTDTQYF. Filled out from reference TRBV9 and TRBJ2-3, the complete variable domain reads DSGVTQTPKHLITATGQRVTLRCSPRSGDLSVYWYQQSLDQGLQFLIQYYNGEERAKGNILERFSAQQFPDLHSELNLSSLELGDSALYFCASSSNVYAQTDTQYFGPGTRLTVL.

Remarks on this clone: Additional DNA sequences in this sample encode the identical CDR3. J is TRBJ2-7 and V is TRBV6-1; weak D call: TRBD2 (5 bases). Trimming removed 10 bases from V and 2 bases from J, with 12 bases in between. In germline, CDR1 is MNHNS, CDR2 SASEGT. CDR3 length equals 12 residues. CDR3 region: CAIGEQPYEQYF. CDR3 nucleotide sequence: TGTGCCATCGGGGAACAGCCCTACGAGCAGTACTTC.